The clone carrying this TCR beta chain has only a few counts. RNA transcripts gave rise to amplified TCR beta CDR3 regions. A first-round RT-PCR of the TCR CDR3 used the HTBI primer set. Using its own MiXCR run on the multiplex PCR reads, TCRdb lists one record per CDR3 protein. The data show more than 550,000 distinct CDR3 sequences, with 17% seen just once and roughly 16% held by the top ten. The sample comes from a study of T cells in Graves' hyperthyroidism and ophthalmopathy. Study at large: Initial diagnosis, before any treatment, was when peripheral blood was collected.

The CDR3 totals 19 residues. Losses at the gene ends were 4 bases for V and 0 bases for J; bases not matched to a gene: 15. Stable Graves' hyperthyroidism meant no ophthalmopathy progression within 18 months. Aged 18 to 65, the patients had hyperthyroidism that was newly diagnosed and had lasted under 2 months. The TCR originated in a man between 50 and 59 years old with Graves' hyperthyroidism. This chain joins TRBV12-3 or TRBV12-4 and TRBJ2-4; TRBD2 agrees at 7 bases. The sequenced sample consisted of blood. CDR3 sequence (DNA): TGTGCCAGCAGTTGGAGTTATGGAGCGGGATCCCTAGCCAAAAACATTCAGTACTTC. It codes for CASSWSYGAGSLAKNIQYF.